This entry lists 3 T cell receptor beta chains sequenced from one sample in a study of naive and memory T cell subsets. Two oligonucleotides, mixed equimolar, formed the beta constant-region primer covering TRBC1 and TRBC2. TCRdb recomputed calls from the UMI-ligation and nested PCR reads with MiXCR, one row per CDR3 protein. The profile shows more than 25,000 distinct CDR3 sequences, about 11% of them singletons. Sequenced material: effector memory CD4+ T cells from blood. Subset in this sample: effector memory, CD45RA- CD27-. The receptor set was obtained from a human donor in good health.

The rearrangement uses TRBV6-2 or TRBV6-3 and TRBJ2-7; 9 nucleotides line up with TRBD1. CDR1 and CDR2 (germline): MNHEY, SVGEGT. There are 15 residues in the CDR3. V dropped 6 bases and J dropped 2; count of bases not matched to a gene: 8. The CDR3 loop is CASSPGTGITYEQYF. CDR3 nucleotide sequence: TGTGCCAGCAGCCCCGGGACAGGGATAACCTACGAGCAGTACTTC.

This clonotype was detected only a few times. The chain carries TRBV12-3 or TRBV12-4 and TRBJ2-3, with 8 bases matching TRBD2. With 3 bases clipped from V and 8 bases from J, the junction kept 13 bases outside the gene matches. CDR3 length: 16 amino acids. CDR3 sequence (DNA): TGTGCCAGCAGTTTCCGGACTAGCCCAATAGGTGTTACGCAGTATTTT. Its translation: CASSFRTSPIGVTQYF.

At least ten counts were recorded for this clonotype. The V and J genes are TRBV7-9 and TRBJ1-1; D call uncertain. The V gene's germline CDR1 is SEHNR and CDR2 FQNEAQ (reference sequence). V shed 0 bases and J shed 2 bases, with 4 bases lying between them. The CDR3 is 13 amino acids. CDR3 in amino acids: CASSLAENTEAFF. Here the CDR3 DNA reads TGTGCCAGCAGCTTAGCGGAAAACACTGAAGCTTTCTTT.